This T cell receptor beta chain was captured by sequencing in a study of blood T cell repertoires in COVID-19. Study background: COVID-19 samples, acute and convalescent, were from the United States, Italy and Spain. From T cells, B-cell-depleted T cells, or PBMCs came the material, which was cDNA or gDNA.

As processed by the authors: Using reference gene primer amplification, nucleated cell counts were estimated. The repertoire was sequenced with immunoSEQ multiplex PCR; TCRdb's copy has only in-frame clones and lacks some. That table furnishes V, J and clone size, whereas the DNA furnished D and trimming. Found here are 45,000 to 60,000 clones, more than 80% of them singletons; the top ten hold 16%. This clone occurred once. Material: peripheral blood. The receptor was isolated from a human donor in a cohort sampled during active COVID-19.

The CDR3 coding sequence is TGTGCCAGCAGGGGGACTAGCGTAAAGACCCAGTACTTC. Translation: CASRGTSVKTQYF. The chain has TRBV2 and TRBJ2-5, with 10 bases identical to TRBD2. After removal of 6 bases from V and 6 bases from J, the junction contained 4 bases not matched to a gene. The CDR3 has 13 amino acids. The V gene's germline CDR1 is SNHLY and CDR2 FYNNEI.